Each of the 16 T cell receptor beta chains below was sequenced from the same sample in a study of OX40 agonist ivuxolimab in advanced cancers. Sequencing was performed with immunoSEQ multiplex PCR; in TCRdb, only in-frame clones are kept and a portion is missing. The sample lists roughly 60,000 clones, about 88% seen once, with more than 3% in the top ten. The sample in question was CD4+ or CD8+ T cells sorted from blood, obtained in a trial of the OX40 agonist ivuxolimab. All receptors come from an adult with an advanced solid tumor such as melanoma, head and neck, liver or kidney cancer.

The CDR3 spells CASSERTVNTEAFF. CDR3 nucleotides: TGCGCCAGCAGCGAAAGAACAGTTAACACTGAAGCTTTCTTT. This sequence joins TRBV5-1 and TRBJ1-1, with D unclear. Trimming shortened V by 4 bases and J by 2 bases, and 12 bases separated the two germline ends. This CDR3 has 14 residues. Germline lookup yields CDR1 SGHRS and CDR2 YFSETQ.

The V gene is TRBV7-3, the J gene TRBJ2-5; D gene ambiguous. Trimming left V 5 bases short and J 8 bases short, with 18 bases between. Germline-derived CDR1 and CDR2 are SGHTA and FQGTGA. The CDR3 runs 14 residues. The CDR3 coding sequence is TGTGCCAGCAGCCTCTCAAGCCTATCAGACACCCAGTACTTC. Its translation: CASSLSSLSDTQYF.

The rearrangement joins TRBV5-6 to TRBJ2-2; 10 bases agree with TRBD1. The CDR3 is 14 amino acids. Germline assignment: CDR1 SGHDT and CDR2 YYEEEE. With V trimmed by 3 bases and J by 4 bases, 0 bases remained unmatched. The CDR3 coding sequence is TGTGCCAGCAGCTGGACAGGGGGCACCGGGGAGCTGTTTTTT. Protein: CASSWTGGTGELFF.

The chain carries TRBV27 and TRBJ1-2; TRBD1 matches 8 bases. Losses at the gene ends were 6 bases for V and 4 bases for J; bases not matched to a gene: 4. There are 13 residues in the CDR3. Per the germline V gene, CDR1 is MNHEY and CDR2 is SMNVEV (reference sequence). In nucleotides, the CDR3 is TGTGCCAGCAGCAGGGGGCGCACCTATGGCTACACCTTC. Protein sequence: CASSRGRTYGYTF.

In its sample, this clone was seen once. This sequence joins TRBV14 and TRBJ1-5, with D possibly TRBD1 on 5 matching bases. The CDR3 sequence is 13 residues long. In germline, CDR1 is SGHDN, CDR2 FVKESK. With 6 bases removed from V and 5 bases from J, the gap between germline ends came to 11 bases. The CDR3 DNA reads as TGTGCCAGCAGTCCCACGGGGGATCAGCCCCAGCATTTT. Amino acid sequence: CASSPTGDQPQHF.

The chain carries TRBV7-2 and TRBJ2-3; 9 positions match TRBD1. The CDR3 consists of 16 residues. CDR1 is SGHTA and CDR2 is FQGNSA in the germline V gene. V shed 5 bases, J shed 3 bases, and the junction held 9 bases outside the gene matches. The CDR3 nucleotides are TGTGCCAGCAGCGCAGGACAGGGGTCGAGAACAGATACGCAGTATTTT. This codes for CASSAGQGSRTDTQYF.

CDR3: CASRADRGYGYTF. The CDR3, as DNA: TGTGCCAGCAGGGCGGACAGGGGGTATGGCTACACCTTC. The chain is built from TRBV6-5 and TRBJ1-2; 10 positions agree with TRBD1. J gave up 5 bases and V 6 bases, and 3 bases lay outside the gene matches. Germline CDR1 is MNHEY and CDR2 is SVGAGI. The CDR3 sequence is 13 residues long.

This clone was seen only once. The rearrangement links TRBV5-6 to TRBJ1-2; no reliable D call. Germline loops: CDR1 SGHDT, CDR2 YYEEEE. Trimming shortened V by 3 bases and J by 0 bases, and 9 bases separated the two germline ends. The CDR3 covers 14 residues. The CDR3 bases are TGTGCCAGCAGCTCCACCCCAGCTAACTATGGCTACACCTTC. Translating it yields CASSSTPANYGYTF. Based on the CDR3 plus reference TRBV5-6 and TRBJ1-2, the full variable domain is DAGVTQSPTHLIKTRGQQVTLRCSPKSGHDTVSWYQQALGQGPQFIFQYYEEEERQRGNFPDRFSGHQFPNYSSELNVNALLLGDSALYLCASSSTPANYGYTFGSGTRLTVV.

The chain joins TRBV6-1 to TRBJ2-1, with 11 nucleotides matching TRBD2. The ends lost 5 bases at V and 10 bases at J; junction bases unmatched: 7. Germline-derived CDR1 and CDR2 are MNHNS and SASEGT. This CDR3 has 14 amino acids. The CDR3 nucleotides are TGTGCCAGCAGTTCTCCTACTAGCGGGGGCGAGCAGTTCTTC. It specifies CASSSPTSGGEQFF.

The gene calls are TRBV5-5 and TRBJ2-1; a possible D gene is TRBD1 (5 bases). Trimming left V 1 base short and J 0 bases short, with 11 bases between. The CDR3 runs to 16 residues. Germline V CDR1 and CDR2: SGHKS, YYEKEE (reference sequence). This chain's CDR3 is CASSLTDSRSYNEQFF. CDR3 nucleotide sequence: TGTGCCAGCAGCTTGACCGACAGCCGCTCCTACAATGAGCAGTTCTTC.

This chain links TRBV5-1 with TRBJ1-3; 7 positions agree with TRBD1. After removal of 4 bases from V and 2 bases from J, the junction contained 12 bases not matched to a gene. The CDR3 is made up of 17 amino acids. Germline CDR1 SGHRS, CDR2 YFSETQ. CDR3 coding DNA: TGCGCCAGCAGCAGCGTGACAGGGACTCTAACTGGAAACACCATATATTTT. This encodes CASSSVTGTLTGNTIYF.

Here the CDR3 reads CASSLGTGHPYEQYF. The CDR3 DNA reads TGTGCCAGCAGCCTGGGAACGGGACACCCCTACGAGCAGTACTTC. The chain links TRBV9 to TRBJ2-7; maybe TRBD1 (6 bases). Germline CDR1 and CDR2: SGDLS and YYNGEE. The CDR3 spans 15 residues. V was cut by 4 bases and J by 2 bases, with 16 bases left in between.

The CDR3 nucleotides read TGTGCCAGCTCACCACTTACGGGTACTAATGAAAAACTGTTTTTT. The encoded protein is CASSPLTGTNEKLFF. The rearrangement joins TRBV18 to TRBJ1-4; D is unresolved. CDR3 length equals 15 residues. Germline V gene lookup returns CDR1 KGHSH and CDR2 LQKENI. Trimming left V 1 base short and J 2 bases short, with 8 bases between.

CDR3 residues: CASSLGTEGPAFF. CDR3 DNA: TGTGCCAGCAGCTTAGGGACCGAGGGTCCGGCTTTCTTT. The V call is TRBV7-6, the J call TRBJ1-1; D gene uncertain. From germline, CDR1 is SGHVS and CDR2 FNYEAQ. The CDR3 length is 13 residues. Trimming pared 1 base from V and 11 bases from J, leaving 14 bases between. Based on the CDR3 plus reference TRBV7-6 and TRBJ1-1, the full variable domain is GAGVSQSPRYKVTKRGQDVALRCDPISGHVSLYWYRQALGQGPEFLTYFNYEAQQDKSGLPNDRFSAERPEGSISTLTIQRTEQRDSAMYRCASSLGTEGPAFFGQGTRLTVV.

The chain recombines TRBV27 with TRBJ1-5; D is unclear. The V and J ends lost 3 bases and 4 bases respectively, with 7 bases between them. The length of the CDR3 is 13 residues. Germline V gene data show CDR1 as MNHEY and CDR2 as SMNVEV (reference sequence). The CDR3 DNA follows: TGTGCCAGCAGTTTTGGGCAGAATCAGCCCCAGCATTTT. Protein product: CASSFGQNQPQHF.

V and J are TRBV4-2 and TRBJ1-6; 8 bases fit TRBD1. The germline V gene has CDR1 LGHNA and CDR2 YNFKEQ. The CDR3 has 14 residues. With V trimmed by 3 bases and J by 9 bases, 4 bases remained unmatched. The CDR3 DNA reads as TGTGCCAGCAGCCAGGACAGGGTTGGTTCACCCCTCCACTTT. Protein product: CASSQDRVGSPLHF.